This TCR beta chain is from a study of OX40 agonist ivuxolimab in advanced cancers. Turning to the study itself: Patients were infused with ivuxolimab every 2 weeks at 0.01 to 10 mg/kg. Over 30% of patients had received prior checkpoint inhibitor therapy. Patients achieving partial responses numbered three: one hepatocellular carcinoma case and two cutaneous melanoma cases.

This CDR3 contains 19 residues. Germline V gene sequence: CDR1 SGHRS, CDR2 YFSETQ. The ends lost 4 bases at V and 4 bases at J; junction bases unmatched: 20. Libraries were prepared by immunoSEQ multiplex PCR; TCRdb keeps only in-frame clonotypes and omits some of them. Of under 100,000 clones detected, roughly 90% appear once; the ten largest clones hold 2.6%. The material sequenced was CD4+ or CD8+ T cells sorted from blood, taken in a trial of the OX40 agonist ivuxolimab. This TCR was sampled from an adult with an advanced solid tumor such as melanoma, head and neck, liver or kidney cancer. This chain links TRBV5-1 with TRBJ2-1; 7 positions match TRBD2. The CDR3 spells CASSGGTGSVGRVYNEQFF. CDR3 sequence (DNA): TGCGCCAGCAGCGGCGGGACTGGATCTGTAGGGAGGGTATACAATGAGCAGTTCTTC.